This T cell receptor beta chain was identified in a study of CD8+CD57+ T cells in acquired aplastic anemia. Study overall: Sorted CD4+ and CD8+ cells yielded DNA averaging approximately 3.5 ug.

Those patients picked for sequencing had displayed CD8+CD57+ cell expansion on flow cytometry. Patients, without exception, had severe acquired aplastic anemia. The study sampled blood from patients who had received no therapy. This CDR3 contains 15 residues. V was trimmed by 1 base and J by 8 bases, leaving 17 bases between them. Germline lookup yields CDR1 SGHTA and CDR2 FQGNSA. CDR3 and TCR beta VDJ profiling relied on a genomic DNA template. TCRdb called the reads again in MiXCR, with one record for every CDR3 protein. The data contain a few hundred thousand distinct CDR3 sequences, around 33% of them seen just once; the ten biggest clones take up roughly 0.8%. This clonotype was detected many times.

The V gene is TRBV7-2, the J gene TRBJ1-2; D is unresolved. The sequenced material came from sorted CD4+, CD8+, or CD8+CD57+ T cells (not recorded which) from PBMCs. This TCR came from a human donor with aplastic anemia. The CDR3 loop is CASSLDGQSYRGYTF. Here the CDR3 DNA reads TGTGCCAGCAGCTTAGACGGGCAGTCCTATAGGGGCTACACCTTC.